This T cell receptor beta chain was documented in a study of CD4 T cells in relation to SARS-CoV-2 and coronaviruses. Notes on the study in general: The assay detects memory recall responses, not culture-primed primary responses. Each donor contributed either pre-pandemic or post-infection samples, not both.

Repertoires were generated with immunoSEQ multiplex PCR, while TCRdb's copy carries only in-frame clones and drops some. Counted here are 60,000 to 65,000 clones, approximately 94% occurring once; the ten biggest clones make up around 0.13%. About this clone itself: The antigen is not known.

Unexposed donor CD4+ T cells date from about 2011-2019, before the COVID-19 pandemic. This CDR3 has 14 amino acids. Germline lookup yields CDR1 SGHNT and CDR2 YENEEA. V lost 0 bases to trimming and J lost 7 bases, with 10 bases between them. The chain recombines TRBV11-3 with TRBJ2-1; D not certain. This sequence was found in a human donor in good health. Material for sequencing was naive CD4+ T cells from PBMCs. Subset of the sample: naive CD4+ T cells isolated by negative enrichment. The CDR3 DNA sequence: TGTGCCAGCAGCTTAGACATAGGGCGGAATGAGCAGTTCTTC. Translated, it gives CASSLDIGRNEQFF.